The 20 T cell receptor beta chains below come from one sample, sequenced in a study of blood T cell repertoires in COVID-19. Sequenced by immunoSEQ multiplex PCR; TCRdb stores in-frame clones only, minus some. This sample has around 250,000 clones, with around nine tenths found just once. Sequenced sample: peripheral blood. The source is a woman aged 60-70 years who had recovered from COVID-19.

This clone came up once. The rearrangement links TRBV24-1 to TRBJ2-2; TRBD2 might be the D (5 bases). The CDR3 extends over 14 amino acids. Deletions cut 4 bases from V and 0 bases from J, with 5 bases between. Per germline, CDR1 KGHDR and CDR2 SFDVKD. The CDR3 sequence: CATSELANTGELFF. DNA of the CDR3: TGTGCCACCAGTGAACTAGCGAACACCGGGGAGCTGTTTTTT.

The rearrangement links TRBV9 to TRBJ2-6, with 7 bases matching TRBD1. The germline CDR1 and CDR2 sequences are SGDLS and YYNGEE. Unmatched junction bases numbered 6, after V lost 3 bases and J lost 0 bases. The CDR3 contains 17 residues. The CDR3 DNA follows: TGTGCCAGCAGCGGAACACAGGGGCCCTCTGGGGCCAACGTCCTGACTTTC. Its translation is CASSGTQGPSGANVLTF.

This chain's CDR3 is CASSYSSQGEITEAFF. CDR3 in DNA: TGTGCCAGCAGTTACTCGAGCCAGGGGGAGATCACTGAAGCTTTCTTT. This chain links TRBV6-5 with TRBJ1-1; 7 nucleotides agree with TRBD1. Losses at the gene ends were 0 bases for V and 4 bases for J; bases not matched to a gene: 8. CDR1 and CDR2 from the germline V gene are MNHEY and SVGAGI. The CDR3 runs 16 residues.

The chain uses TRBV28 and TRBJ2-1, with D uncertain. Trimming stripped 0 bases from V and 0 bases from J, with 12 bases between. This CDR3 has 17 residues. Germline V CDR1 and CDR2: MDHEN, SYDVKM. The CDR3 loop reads CASSLWISQSSYNEQFF. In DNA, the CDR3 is TGTGCCAGCAGTTTATGGATTAGCCAAAGCTCCTACAATGAGCAGTTCTTC. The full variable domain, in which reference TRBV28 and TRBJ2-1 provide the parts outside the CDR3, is DVKVTQSSRYLVKRTGEKVFLECVQDMDHENMFWYRQDPGLGLRLIYFSYDVKMKEKGDIPEGYSVSREKKERFSLILESASTNQTSMYLCASSLWISQSSYNEQFFGPGTRLTVL.

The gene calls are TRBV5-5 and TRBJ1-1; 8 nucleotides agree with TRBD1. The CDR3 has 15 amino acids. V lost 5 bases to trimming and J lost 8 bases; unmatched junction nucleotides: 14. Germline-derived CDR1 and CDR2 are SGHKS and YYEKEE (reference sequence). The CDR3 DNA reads TGTGCCAGCAGGGCGGGGCAGGGGGCGATCGTAGAAGCTTTCTTT. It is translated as CASRAGQGAIVEAFF.

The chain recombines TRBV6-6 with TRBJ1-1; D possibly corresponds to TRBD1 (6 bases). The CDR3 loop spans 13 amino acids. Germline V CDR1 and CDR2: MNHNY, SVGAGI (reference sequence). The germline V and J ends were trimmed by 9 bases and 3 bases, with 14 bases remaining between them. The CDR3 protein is CASSWDKDTEAFF. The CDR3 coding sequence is TGTGCCAGTTCTTGGGACAAAGACACTGAAGCTTTCTTT.

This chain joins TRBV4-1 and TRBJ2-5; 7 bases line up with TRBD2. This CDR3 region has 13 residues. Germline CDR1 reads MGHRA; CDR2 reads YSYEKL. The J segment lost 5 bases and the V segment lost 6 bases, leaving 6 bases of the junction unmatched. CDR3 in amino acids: CASRRGIGETQYF. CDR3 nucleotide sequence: TGCGCCAGCAGGCGGGGGATCGGGGAGACCCAGTACTTC.

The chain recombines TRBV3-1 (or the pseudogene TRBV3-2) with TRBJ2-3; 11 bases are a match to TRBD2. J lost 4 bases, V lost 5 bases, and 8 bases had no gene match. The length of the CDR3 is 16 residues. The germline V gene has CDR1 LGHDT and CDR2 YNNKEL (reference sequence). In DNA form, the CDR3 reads TGTGCCAGCAGCAGAATAGCGGGGGGGAGGTCAGATACGCAGTATTTT. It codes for CASSRIAGGRSDTQYF.

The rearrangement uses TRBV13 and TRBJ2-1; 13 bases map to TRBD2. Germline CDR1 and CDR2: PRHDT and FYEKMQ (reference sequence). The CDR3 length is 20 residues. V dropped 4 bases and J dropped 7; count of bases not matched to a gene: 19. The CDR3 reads CASSSRLAGGPSQHSNEQFF. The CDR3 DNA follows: TGTGCCAGCAGCTCCCGACTAGCGGGGGGACCCAGTCAACATTCAAATGAGCAGTTCTTC.

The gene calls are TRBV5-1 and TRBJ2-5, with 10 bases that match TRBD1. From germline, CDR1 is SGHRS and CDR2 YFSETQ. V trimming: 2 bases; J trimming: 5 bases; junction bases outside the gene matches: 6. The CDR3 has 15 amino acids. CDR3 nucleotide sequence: TGCGCCAGCAGCTTATCCGGGACAGGGGTGGAGACCCAGTACTTC. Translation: CASSLSGTGVETQYF.

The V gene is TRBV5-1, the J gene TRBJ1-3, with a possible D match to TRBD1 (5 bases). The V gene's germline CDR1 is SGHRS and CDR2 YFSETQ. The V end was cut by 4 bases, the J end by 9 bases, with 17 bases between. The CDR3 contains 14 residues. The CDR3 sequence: CASSPPAGGGTIYF. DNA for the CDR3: TGCGCCAGCAGCCCCCCCGCCGGGGGGGGCACCATATATTTT.

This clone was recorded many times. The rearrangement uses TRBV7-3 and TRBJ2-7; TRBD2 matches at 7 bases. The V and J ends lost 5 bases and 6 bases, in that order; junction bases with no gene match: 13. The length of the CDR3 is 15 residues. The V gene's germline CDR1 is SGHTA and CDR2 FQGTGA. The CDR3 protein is CASSVHPGLEVEQYF. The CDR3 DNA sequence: TGTGCCAGCAGCGTACATCCCGGACTAGAAGTCGAGCAGTACTTC. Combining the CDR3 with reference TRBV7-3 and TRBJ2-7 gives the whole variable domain GAGVSQTPSNKVTEKGKYVELRCDPISGHTALYWYRQSLGQGPEFLIYFQGTGAADDSGLPNDRFFAVRPEGSVSTLKIQRTERGDSAVYLCASSVHPGLEVEQYFGPGTRLTVT.

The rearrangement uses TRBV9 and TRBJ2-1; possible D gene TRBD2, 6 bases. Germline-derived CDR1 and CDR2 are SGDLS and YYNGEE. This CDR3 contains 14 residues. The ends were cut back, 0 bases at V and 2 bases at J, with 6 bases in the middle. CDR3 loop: CASSVGGAYNEQFF. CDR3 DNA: TGTGCCAGCAGCGTAGGGGGGGCCTACAATGAGCAGTTCTTC.

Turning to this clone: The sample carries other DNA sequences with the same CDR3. For the CDR3, the DNA is TGTGCCAGCAGTTACTACCGGGGAACTGAAGCTTTCTTT. It encodes CASSYYRGTEAFF. This chain links TRBV6-5 with TRBJ1-1; D uncertain. V shed 1 base and J shed 5 bases, with 8 bases lying between them. The CDR3 has 13 amino acids. Germline V lookup: CDR1 MNHEY, CDR2 SVGAGI.

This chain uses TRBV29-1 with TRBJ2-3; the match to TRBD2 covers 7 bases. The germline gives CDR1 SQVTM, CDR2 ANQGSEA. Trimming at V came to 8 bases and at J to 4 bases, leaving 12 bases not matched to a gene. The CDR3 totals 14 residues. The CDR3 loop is CSLNPGGTSDTQYF. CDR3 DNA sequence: TGCAGCTTAAACCCCGGGGGGACCTCAGATACGCAGTATTTT.

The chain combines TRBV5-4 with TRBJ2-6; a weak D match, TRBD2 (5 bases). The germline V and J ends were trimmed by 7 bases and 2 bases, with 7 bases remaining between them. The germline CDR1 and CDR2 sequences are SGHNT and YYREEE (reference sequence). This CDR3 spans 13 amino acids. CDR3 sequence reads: CASSRAGANVLTF. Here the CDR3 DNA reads TGTGCCAGCTCGCGGGCTGGGGCCAACGTCCTGACTTTC.

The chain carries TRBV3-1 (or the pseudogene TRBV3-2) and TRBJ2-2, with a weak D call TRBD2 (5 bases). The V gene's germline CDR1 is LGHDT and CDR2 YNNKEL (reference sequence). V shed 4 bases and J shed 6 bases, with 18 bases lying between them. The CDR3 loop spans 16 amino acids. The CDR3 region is CASSLELGLAPGELFF. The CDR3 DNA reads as TGTGCCAGCAGCCTCGAACTAGGGTTGGCCCCCGGGGAGCTGTTTTTT.

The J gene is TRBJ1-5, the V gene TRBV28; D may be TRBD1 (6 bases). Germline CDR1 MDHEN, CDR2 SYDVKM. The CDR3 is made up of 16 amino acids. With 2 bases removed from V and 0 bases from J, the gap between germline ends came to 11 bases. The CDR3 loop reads CASSLPGHYSNQPQHF. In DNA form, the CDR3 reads TGTGCCAGCAGTTTACCGGGACACTATAGCAATCAGCCCCAGCATTTT.

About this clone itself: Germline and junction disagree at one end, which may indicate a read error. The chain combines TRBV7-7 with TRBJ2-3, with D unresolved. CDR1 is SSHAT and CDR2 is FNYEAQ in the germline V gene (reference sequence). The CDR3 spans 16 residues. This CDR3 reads CASSLGSDGGADTQYF. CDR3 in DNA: TGTGCTAGCAGCTTAGGGTCTGATGGCGGCGCAGATACGCAGTATTTT. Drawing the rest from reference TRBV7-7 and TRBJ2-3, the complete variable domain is GAGVSQSPRYKVTKRGQDVTLRCDPISSHATLYWYQQALGQGPEFLTYFNYEAQPDKSGLPSDRFSAERPEGSISTLTIQRTEQRDSAMYRCASSLGSDGGADTQYFGPGTRLTVL.

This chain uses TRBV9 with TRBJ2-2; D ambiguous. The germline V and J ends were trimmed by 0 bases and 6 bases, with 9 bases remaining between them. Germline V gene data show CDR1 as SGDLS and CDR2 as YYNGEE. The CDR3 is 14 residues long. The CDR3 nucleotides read TGTGCCAGCAGCGTAGCTTTATTCGCCGGGGAGCTGTTTTTT. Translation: CASSVALFAGELFF.